The next 14 T cell receptor beta chains were all read from a single sample in a study of blood T cell repertoires in COVID-19. Generated by immunoSEQ multiplex PCR, the TCRdb table keeps only in-frame clones and is missing some. The sample contains fewer than 350,000 clones, about four fifths of which appear only once. What was sequenced was peripheral blood. The source is an older woman with active or convalescent COVID-19.

CDR3 region: CASSIGGGWGTEAFF. CDR3 nucleotide sequence: TGTGCCAGTAGTATAGGAGGGGGCTGGGGGACTGAAGCTTTCTTT. This chain connects TRBV19 to TRBJ1-1; 7 nucleotides line up with TRBD1. The CDR3 contains 15 residues. Germline assignment: CDR1 LNHDA and CDR2 SQIVND (reference sequence). J gave up 5 bases and V 1 base, and 7 bases lay outside the gene matches.

The chain employs TRBV13 and TRBJ2-3; perhaps TRBD1 as D (6 bases). The CDR3 spans 16 residues. CDR1 is PRHDT, CDR2 FYEKMQ, per germline (reference sequence). The V and J ends lost 5 bases and 2 bases respectively, with 17 bases between them. This chain's CDR3 is CASSGEGETHTDTQYF. The CDR3 DNA is TGTGCCAGCAGCGGAGAGGGGGAAACCCACACAGATACGCAGTATTTT.

The chain links TRBV4-1 to TRBJ1-3; D unclear. This CDR3 has 17 amino acids. The V gene's germline CDR1 is MGHRA and CDR2 YSYEKL. V was cut by 0 bases and J by 0 bases, with 12 bases left in between. CDR3 DNA: TGCGCCAGCAGCCAAGATAAGACATCCAGCTCTGGAAACACCATATATTTT. Translation gives CASSQDKTSSSGNTIYF.

V usage is TRBV6-2 or TRBV6-3 and J usage is TRBJ2-7; 13 bases align to TRBD2. This CDR3 region has 15 residues. Unmatched junction bases numbered 5, after V lost 4 bases and J lost 5 bases. Germline CDR1 is MNHEY and CDR2 is SVGEGT. CDR3 residues: CASSWTSGGIHEQYF. CDR3 in DNA: TGTGCCAGCAGTTGGACTAGCGGGGGAATCCACGAGCAGTACTTC.

V and J are TRBV2 and TRBJ1-5, with D unresolved. V lost 4 bases to trimming and J lost 10 bases, with 8 bases between them. The CDR3 loop spans 11 amino acids. Germline V gene data show CDR1 as SNHLY and CDR2 as FYNNEI. As DNA, the CDR3 is TGTGCCAGCAGTGGCGGAAGCCCCCAGCATTTT. Amino acid sequence: CASSGGSPQHF. The whole variable domain, filled in from reference TRBV2 and TRBJ1-5, reads EPEVTQTPSHQVTQMGQEVILRCVPISNHLYFYWYRQILGQKVEFLVSFYNNEISEKSEIFDDQFSVERPDGSNFTLKIRSTKLEDSAMYFCASSGGSPQHFGDGTRLSIL.

This sequence joins TRBV12-5 and TRBJ1-2; D ambiguous. This CDR3 has 14 residues. V shed 7 bases and J shed 0 bases, with 12 bases lying between them. CDR1 is LGHNT and CDR2 is FRNRAP in the germline V gene. The CDR3 loop reads CASALAIPNYGYTF. CDR3 coding DNA: TGTGCTAGTGCCCTGGCAATACCTAACTATGGCTACACCTTC.

The chain combines TRBV4-2 with TRBJ1-2, with D uncertain. Deletions cut 6 bases from V and 10 bases from J, with 15 bases between. Germline V gene sequence: CDR1 LGHNA, CDR2 YNFKEQ. The CDR3 is 12 amino acids. CDR3 residues: CASRRPGRDYTF. In nucleotides, the CDR3 is TGTGCCAGCAGACGCCCCGGGAGGGACTACACCTTC.

To note about this clone: The same CDR3 arises from other DNA sequences in this sample as well. The rearrangement links TRBV5-1 to TRBJ2-7; 9 bases are a match to TRBD1. Germline CDR1 is SGHRS and CDR2 is YFSETQ. CDR3 length: 16 residues. The V segment lost 5 bases and the J segment 4 bases; nucleotides outside the gene matches: 13. The CDR3 region is CASRPGTGLSLYEQYF. DNA for the CDR3: TGCGCCAGCAGGCCCGGGACAGGGTTAAGTTTATACGAGCAGTACTTC.

This clone is a singleton in its sample. This rearrangement joins TRBV18 to TRBJ2-3; 12 bases are shared with TRBD2. V was clipped by 4 bases and J by 2 bases; unmatched bases: 10. Germline-derived CDR1 and CDR2 are KGHSH and LQKENI. The CDR3 has 18 residues. CDR3 region: CASSLLLAGGPYTDTQYF. The CDR3 nucleotides read TGTGCCAGCTCACTGTTACTAGCGGGGGGACCTTACACAGATACGCAGTATTTT.

This clone was found once. The chain recombines TRBV11-3 with TRBJ2-1; TRBD2 might be the D (6 bases). The CDR3 is made up of 19 amino acids. The germline CDR1 and CDR2 sequences are SGHNT and YENEEA. Deletions cut 1 base from V and 7 bases from J, with 26 bases between. The CDR3 loop reads CASSLVFDVLGGSENEQFF. For the CDR3, the DNA is TGTGCCAGCAGCTTAGTTTTTGATGTTTTGGGGGGATCGGAAAATGAGCAGTTCTTC.

The J gene is TRBJ2-5, the V gene TRBV6-2 or TRBV6-3; 10 nucleotides agree with TRBD2. From germline, CDR1 is MNHEY and CDR2 SVGEGT. Trimming took 0 bases from V and 4 from J; bases not matched to a gene: 5. The CDR3 is 16 residues long. CDR3 bases: TGTGCCAGCAGTTACTCGAGAGCGGGGGGGCGAGAGACCCAGTACTTC. It specifies CASSYSRAGGRETQYF.

This chain connects TRBV6-4 to TRBJ2-6, with 8 bases that match TRBD1. V lost 6 bases to trimming and J lost 2 bases; unmatched junction nucleotides: 3. The CDR3 length is 15 residues. Germline V lookup: CDR1 MRHNA, CDR2 SNTAGT. The CDR3 loop is CASRQQGAGANVLTF. Here the CDR3 DNA reads TGTGCCAGCAGACAACAGGGGGCTGGGGCCAACGTCCTGACTTTC.

The rearrangement uses TRBV5-1 and TRBJ2-2; 7 nucleotides align to TRBD1. V was pared by 4 bases and J by 2 bases, with 5 bases of the junction left unmatched. The CDR3 extends over 15 amino acids. Germline CDR1 reads SGHRS; CDR2 reads YFSETQ. CDR3 nucleotides: TGCGCCAGCAGCCCTCGACAGGGAAACACCGGGGAGCTGTTTTTT. Translating gives CASSPRQGNTGELFF.

The chain is built from TRBV7-2 and TRBJ2-7; tentative D call: TRBD2 (5 bases). CDR1 is SGHTA and CDR2 is FQGNSA in the germline V gene. The CDR3 is made up of 15 amino acids. Trimming cost V 1 base and J 3 bases, with 13 bases left between them. The CDR3 sequence: CASSLGGSPVYEQYF. The CDR3 nucleotides read TGTGCCAGCAGCTTAGGAGGGTCTCCCGTCTACGAGCAGTACTTC.